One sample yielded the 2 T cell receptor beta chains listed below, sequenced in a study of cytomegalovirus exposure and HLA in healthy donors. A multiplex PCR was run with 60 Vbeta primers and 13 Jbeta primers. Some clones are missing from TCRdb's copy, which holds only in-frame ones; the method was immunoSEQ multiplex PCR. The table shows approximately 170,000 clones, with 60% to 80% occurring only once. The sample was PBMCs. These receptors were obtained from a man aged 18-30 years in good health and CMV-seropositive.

The CDR3 DNA sequence: TGCAGCGTTACCAAGACAGGGAAGGTTTTGCGTACAGATACGCAGTATTTT. Its translation: CSVTKTGKVLRTDTQYF. The chain carries TRBV29-1 and TRBJ2-3; 7 bases map to TRBD1. CDR1 and CDR2 (germline): SQVTM, ANQGSEA. Losses at the gene ends were 5 bases for V and 3 bases for J; bases not matched to a gene: 17. The CDR3 extends over 17 amino acids.

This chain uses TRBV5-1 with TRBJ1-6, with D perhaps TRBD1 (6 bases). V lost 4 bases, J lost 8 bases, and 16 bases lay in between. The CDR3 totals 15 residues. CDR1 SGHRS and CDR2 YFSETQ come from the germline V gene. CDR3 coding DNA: TGCGCCAGCAGCCAGTCGAGGACAGTCGATTCACCCCTCCACTTT. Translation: CASSQSRTVDSPLHF.